The 4 T cell receptor beta chains below were found in one sample sequenced in a study of blood T cell repertoires in COVID-19. Clones were read by immunoSEQ multiplex PCR, and TCRdb kept only the in-frame ones, dropping some. The repertoire holds 190,000 or so clones, with around 86% as singletons. The sample was peripheral blood. These receptor sequences come from a man aged 40-49 years with active or convalescent COVID-19.

This clone was found a few times. The CDR3 reads CASSFLSGGTGTEAFF. The CDR3 region has the DNA TGTGCCAGCAGTTTCCTTTCAGGGGGCACAGGGACTGAAGCTTTCTTT. The V call is TRBV28, the J call TRBJ1-1, with 8 bases matching TRBD1. Germline V gives CDR1 MDHEN, CDR2 SYDVKM. This CDR3 has 16 amino acids. J was trimmed by 5 bases and V by 3 bases; bases with no gene match: 11.

This rearrangement joins TRBV2 to TRBJ1-4; the match to TRBD1 covers 7 bases. V was pared by 5 bases and J by 8 bases, with 11 bases of the junction left unmatched. The germline V gene encodes CDR1 SNHLY and CDR2 FYNNEI. The CDR3 consists of 15 residues. CDR3 nucleotides: TGTGCCAGCAGTCCACAGGGGCATACAGGGGAAAAACTGTTTTTT. This codes for CASSPQGHTGEKLFF.

V is TRBV7-9 and J is TRBJ1-1; no clear D. CDR3 length: 12 residues. Trimming took 5 bases from V and 2 from J, leaving 6 bases between them. Germline loops: CDR1 SEHNR, CDR2 FQNEAQ (reference sequence). CDR3 bases: TGTGCCAGCAGCCGTGTTAACACTGAAGCTTTCTTT. Protein sequence: CASSRVNTEAFF.

This clone occurred a few times. The chain carries TRBV19 and TRBJ1-6; D gene uncertain. CDR3 length equals 14 residues. V was cut by 7 bases and J by 13 bases, with 20 bases left in between. CDR1 is LNHDA, CDR2 SQIVND, per germline (reference sequence). The CDR3 nucleotides are TGTGCCAGTAATCCTGATCGGACCCCGGGGCCCCTCCACTTT. Amino acids: CASNPDRTPGPLHF.